Sequencing of this TCR beta chain was carried out in a study of a mutant IDH1 vaccine in newly diagnosed glioma. Study overall: Patients received vaccination from 4-6 weeks after radiotherapy alone, or with temozolomide cycles. Prior therapy was radiotherapy, temozolomide, or both; most received both.

To note about this clone: Its matching antigen is unknown.

Time point: week 23, last vaccination. In the vaccine, a single dose held 300 ug of the mutant IDH1 20-mer peptide, along with topical imiquimod. Only in-frame clones appear in the TCRdb table, and some are missing; sequencing was by immunoSEQ multiplex PCR. The data show tens of thousands of clones, approximately 85% seen once. CDR1 is SGDLS and CDR2 is YYNGEE in the germline V gene. This CDR3 has 14 amino acids. Trimming stripped 0 bases from V and 4 bases from J, with 10 bases between. The study's findings and limits: Pseudoprogression seemed unlinked to shifts in top peripheral T cell clonotypes.

The sequenced sample was PBMCs, obtained from a glioma patient whose treatment included an IDH1 peptide vaccine. This chain uses TRBV9 with TRBJ1-2; D not certain. This sequence was found in a woman aged 45-60 years with glioma. The CDR3 sequence: CASSVVSGSYGYTF. CDR3 coding DNA: TGTGCCAGCAGCGTAGTGTCAGGATCCTATGGCTACACCTTC.